This T cell receptor (beta chain) was identified during a study of T cell changes during pregnancy in multiple sclerosis. The method was immunoSEQ multiplex PCR; TCRdb's version includes in-frame clones alone and lacks a portion of them. The top ten hold roughly 1.5% of the sample, which has around 63,000 clones, roughly 94% seen once. The trim removed 3 bases at V and 3 bases at J, leaving 1 base unmatched. The germline CDR1 and CDR2 sequences are MNHNS and SASEGT. The CDR3 sequence is 15 residues long. The clonotype originates from a female donor with multiple sclerosis, enrolled in a pregnancy study. The chain has TRBV6-1 and TRBJ2-1, with TRBD2 matching 11 bases. The material sequenced was peripheral blood, taken after pregnancy. The CDR3 is CASSDGTSGYNEQFF. The CDR3 DNA is TGTGCCAGCAGTGATGGGACTAGCGGCTACAATGAGCAGTTCTTC.